There are many counts of the clone carrying this T cell receptor (beta chain). V was trimmed by 5 bases and J by 3 bases, leaving 14 bases between them. Germline V gene data show CDR1 as SGHRS and CDR2 as YFSETQ. The CDR3 sequence is 14 residues long. The sample originates from a study of T-cell memory formation after mild COVID-19. TCRdb redid the calling of the 5' RACE reads with MiXCR, one entry per CDR3 protein. The data hold more than 250,000 distinct CDR3 sequences, with roughly 16% observed a single time. V and J are TRBV5-1 and TRBJ2-5, with a weak D call TRBD2 (5 bases). This receptor was obtained from a young man who had mild COVID-19 (a few samples of this study predate the infection). Cell type and time point are not known. Input material: PBMCs or a T cell subset sorted from them (not recorded which). The CDR3 sequence is CASSTGVPEETQYF. In DNA, the CDR3 is TGCGCCAGCAGTACCGGGGTTCCTGAAGAGACCCAGTACTTC.